This T cell receptor (beta chain) appears in the sequencing data of a study of blood T cell repertoires in COVID-19. Sequenced by immunoSEQ multiplex PCR; TCRdb stores in-frame clones only, minus some. Of roughly 250,000 clones in the sample, around 85% are singletons; the top ten hold 0.7% to 1%. The CDR3 contains 14 residues. J was trimmed by 5 bases and V by 11 bases; bases with no gene match: 10. Germline lookup yields CDR1 SNHLY and CDR2 FYNNEI. Sequencing was done on a sample of peripheral blood. This sequence originates from a human donor with COVID-19, enrolled during active disease. The donor label of this sample is uncertain. The chain couples TRBV2 to TRBJ2-1; TRBD1 matches 9 bases. CDR3 DNA: TGTGCCGGTATCCGGGACAGGGCAAACAATGAGCAGTTCTTC. Its translation: CAGIRDRANNEQFF.